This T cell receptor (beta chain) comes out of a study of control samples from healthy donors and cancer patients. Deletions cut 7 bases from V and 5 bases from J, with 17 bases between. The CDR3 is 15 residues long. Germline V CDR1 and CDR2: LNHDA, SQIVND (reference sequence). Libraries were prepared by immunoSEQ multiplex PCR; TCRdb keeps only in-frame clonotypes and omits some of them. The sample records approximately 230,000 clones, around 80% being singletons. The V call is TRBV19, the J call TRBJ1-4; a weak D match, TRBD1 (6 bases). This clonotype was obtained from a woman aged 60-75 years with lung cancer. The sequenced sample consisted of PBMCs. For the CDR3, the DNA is TGTGCCAGTACCCTTTCAGGGACACCGAATGAAAAACTGTTTTTT. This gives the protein CASTLSGTPNEKLFF. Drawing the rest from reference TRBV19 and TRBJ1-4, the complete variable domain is DGGITQSPKYLFRKEGQNVTLSCEQNLNHDAMYWYRQDPGQGLRLIYYSQIVNDFQKGDIAEGYSVSREKKESFPLTVTSAQKNPTAFYLCASTLSGTPNEKLFFGSGTQLSVL.